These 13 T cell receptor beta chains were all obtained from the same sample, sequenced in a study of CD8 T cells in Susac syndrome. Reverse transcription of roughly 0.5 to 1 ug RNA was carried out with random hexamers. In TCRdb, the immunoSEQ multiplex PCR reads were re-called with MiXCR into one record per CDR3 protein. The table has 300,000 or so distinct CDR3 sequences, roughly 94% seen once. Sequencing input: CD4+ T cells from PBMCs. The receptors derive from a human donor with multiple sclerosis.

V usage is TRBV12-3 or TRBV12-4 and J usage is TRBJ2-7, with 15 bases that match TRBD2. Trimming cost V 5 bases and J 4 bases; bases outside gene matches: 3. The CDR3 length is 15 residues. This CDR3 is CASSRGLAGGYEQYF. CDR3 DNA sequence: TGTGCCAGCAGTCGGGGACTAGCGGGAGGTTACGAGCAGTACTTC.

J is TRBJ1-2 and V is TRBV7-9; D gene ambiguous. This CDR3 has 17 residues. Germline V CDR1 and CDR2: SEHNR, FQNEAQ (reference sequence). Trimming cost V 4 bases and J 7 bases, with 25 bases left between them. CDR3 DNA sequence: TGTGCCAGCAGCTCAACTCAACAGACCCGCTTCCACAGTGGCTACACCTTC. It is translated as CASSSTQQTRFHSGYTF.

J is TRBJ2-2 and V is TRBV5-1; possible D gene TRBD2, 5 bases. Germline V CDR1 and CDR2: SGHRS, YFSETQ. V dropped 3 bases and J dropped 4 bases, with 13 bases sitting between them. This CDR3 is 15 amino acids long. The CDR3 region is CASSSTSIGTGELFF. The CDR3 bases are TGCGCCAGCAGCTCAACTAGTATTGGCACCGGGGAGCTGTTTTTT.

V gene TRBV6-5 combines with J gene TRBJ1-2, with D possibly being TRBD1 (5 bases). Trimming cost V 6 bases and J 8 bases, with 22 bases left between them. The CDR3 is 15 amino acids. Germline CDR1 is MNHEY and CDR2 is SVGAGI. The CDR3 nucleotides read TGTGCCAGCAGCATTACGGGGCAGCCAGTGCGGGGCTACACCTTC. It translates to CASSITGQPVRGYTF.

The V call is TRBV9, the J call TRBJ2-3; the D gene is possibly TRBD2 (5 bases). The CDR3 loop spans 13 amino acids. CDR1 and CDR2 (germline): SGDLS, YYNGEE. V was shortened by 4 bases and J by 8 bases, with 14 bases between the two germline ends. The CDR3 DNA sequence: TGTGCCAGCAGCCCCCGGACTCTGGTTACGCAGTATTTT. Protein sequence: CASSPRTLVTQYF. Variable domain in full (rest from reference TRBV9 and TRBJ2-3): DSGVTQTPKHLITATGQRVTLRCSPRSGDLSVYWYQQSLDQGLQFLIQYYNGEERAKGNILERFSAQQFPDLHSELNLSSLELGDSALYFCASSPRTLVTQYFGPGTRLTVL.

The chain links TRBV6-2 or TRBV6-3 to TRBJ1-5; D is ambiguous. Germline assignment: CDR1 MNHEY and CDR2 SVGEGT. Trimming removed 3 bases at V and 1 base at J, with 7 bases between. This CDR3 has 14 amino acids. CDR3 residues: CASSYIASNQPQHF. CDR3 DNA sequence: TGTGCCAGCAGTTATATTGCGAGCAATCAGCCCCAGCATTTT.

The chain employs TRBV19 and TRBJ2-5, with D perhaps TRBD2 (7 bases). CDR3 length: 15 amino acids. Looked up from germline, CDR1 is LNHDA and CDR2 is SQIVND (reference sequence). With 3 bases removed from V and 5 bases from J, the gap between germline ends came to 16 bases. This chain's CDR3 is CASSMLGGPSETQYF. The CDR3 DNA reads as TGTGCCAGTAGTATGCTCGGGGGGCCATCCGAGACCCAGTACTTC.

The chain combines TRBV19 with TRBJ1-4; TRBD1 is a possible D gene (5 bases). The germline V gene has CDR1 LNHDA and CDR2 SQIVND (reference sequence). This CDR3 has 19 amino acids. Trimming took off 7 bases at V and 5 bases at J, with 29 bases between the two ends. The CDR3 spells CASTPRGLTSGGENEKLFF. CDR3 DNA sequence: TGTGCCAGTACACCACGTGGGCTCACATCGGGAGGGGAAAATGAAAAACTGTTTTTT.

This CDR3 is CSVVMVRTPANYGYTF. CDR3 DNA sequence: TGCAGCGTAGTGATGGTTAGGACACCAGCTAACTATGGCTACACCTTC. The gene calls are TRBV29-1 and TRBJ1-2; D may be TRBD1 (5 bases). The V end was cut by 6 bases, the J end by 0 bases, with 20 bases between. The CDR3 length is 16 residues. Germline CDR1 SQVTM, CDR2 ANQGSEA.

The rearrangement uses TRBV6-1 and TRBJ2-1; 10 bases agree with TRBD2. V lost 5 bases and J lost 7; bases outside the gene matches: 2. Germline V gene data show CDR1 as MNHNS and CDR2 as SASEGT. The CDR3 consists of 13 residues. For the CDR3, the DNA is TGTGCCAGCAGTCCTAGCGGGGGTAATGAGCAGTTCTTC. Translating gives CASSPSGGNEQFF.

The CDR3 reads CASTEPYQETQYF. The CDR3 DNA follows: TGTGCCAGCACAGAGCCGTACCAAGAGACCCAGTACTTC. The gene calls are TRBV2 and TRBJ2-5; no clear D gene. This CDR3 region has 13 residues. The V end was cut by 7 bases, the J end by 0 bases, with 9 bases between. From germline, CDR1 is SNHLY and CDR2 FYNNEI.

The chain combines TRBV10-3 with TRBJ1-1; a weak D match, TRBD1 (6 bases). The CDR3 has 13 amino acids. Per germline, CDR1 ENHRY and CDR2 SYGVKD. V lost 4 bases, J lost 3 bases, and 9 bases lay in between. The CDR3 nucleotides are TGTGCCATCAGTGTCAGGGGTGACACTGAAGCTTTCTTT. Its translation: CAISVRGDTEAFF.

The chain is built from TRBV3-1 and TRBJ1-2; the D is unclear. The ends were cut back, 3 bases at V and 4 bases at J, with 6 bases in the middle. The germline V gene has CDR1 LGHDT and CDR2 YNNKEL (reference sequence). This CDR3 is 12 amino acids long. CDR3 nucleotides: TGTGCCAGCAGCCACAGTGGCTATGGCTACACCTTC. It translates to CASSHSGYGYTF.